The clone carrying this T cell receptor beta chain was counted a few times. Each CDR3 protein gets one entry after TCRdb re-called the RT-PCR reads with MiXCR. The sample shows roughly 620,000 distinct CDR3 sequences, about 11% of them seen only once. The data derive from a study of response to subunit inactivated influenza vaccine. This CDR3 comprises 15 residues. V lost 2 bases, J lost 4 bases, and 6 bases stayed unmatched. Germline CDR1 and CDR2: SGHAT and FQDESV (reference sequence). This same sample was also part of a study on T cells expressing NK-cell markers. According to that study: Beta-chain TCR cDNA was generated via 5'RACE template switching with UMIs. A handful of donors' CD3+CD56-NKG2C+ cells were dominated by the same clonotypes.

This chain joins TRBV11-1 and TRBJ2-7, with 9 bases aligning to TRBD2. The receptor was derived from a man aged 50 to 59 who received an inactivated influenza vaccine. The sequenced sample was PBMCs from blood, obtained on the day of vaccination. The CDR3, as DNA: TGTGCCAGCAGCTTATCTCTAGCGGGGACTTACGAGCAGTACTTC. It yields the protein CASSLSLAGTYEQYF. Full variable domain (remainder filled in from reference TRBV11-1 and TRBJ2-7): EAEVAQSPRYKITEKSQAVAFWCDPISGHATLYWYRQILGQGPELLVQFQDESVVDDSQLPKDRFSAERLKGVDSTLKIQPAELGDSAMYLCASSLSLAGTYEQYFGPGTRLTVT.